The 20 T cell receptor beta chains listed next were all sequenced from one sample in a study of CD8 T cells in acute hepatitis C reinfection. Clones were sequenced by immunoSEQ multiplex PCR, and TCRdb holds only the in-frame ones, with some missing. The profile shows approximately 39,000 clones, around nine tenths of them singletons. As to time point: naive CD8 control sorted from an acute-time-point sample. The sequencing sample was made of naive CD8+ T cells from PBMCs. Receptor source: a man in his thirties or forties with chronic hepatitis C.

J is TRBJ1-5 and V is TRBV5-1, with 10 bases that match TRBD1. Unmatched junction bases numbered 3, after V lost 4 bases and J lost 2 bases. The CDR3 has 15 residues. The germline V gene encodes CDR1 SGHRS and CDR2 YFSETQ. The CDR3 here is CASSPGTGGNQPQHF. DNA for the CDR3: TGCGCCAGCAGCCCCGGGACAGGGGGCAATCAGCCCCAGCATTTT.

This rearrangement joins TRBV7-9 to TRBJ2-3; D is uncertain. The CDR3 covers 12 residues. Trimming shortened V by 2 bases and J by 6 bases, and 6 bases separated the two germline ends. The germline V gene encodes CDR1 SEHNR and CDR2 FQNEAQ (reference sequence). Here the CDR3 DNA reads TGTGCCAGCAGCTTAATTGGGGATACGCAGTATTTT. Protein: CASSLIGDTQYF.

The rearrangement uses TRBV5-1 and TRBJ2-5; 8 nucleotides line up with TRBD1. Germline assignment: CDR1 SGHRS and CDR2 YFSETQ. V gave up 0 bases and J gave up 4 bases; unmatched junction bases: 5. The CDR3 spans 15 residues. CDR3 bases: TGCGCCAGCAGCTTGGCCACAGGGGGAGGAGAGACCCAGTACTTC. Translating it yields CASSLATGGGETQYF.

The rearrangement uses TRBV4-1 and TRBJ1-5, with D uncertain. The CDR3 has 14 amino acids. Looked up from germline, CDR1 is MGHRA and CDR2 is YSYEKL. V dropped 1 base and J dropped 0 bases, with 4 bases sitting between them. CDR3 bases: TGCGCCAGCAGCCAAGGGAATAGCAATCAGCCCCAGCATTTT. Translated, it gives CASSQGNSNQPQHF.

The chain combines TRBV19 with TRBJ2-1; 13 bases map to TRBD2. This CDR3 is built from 20 residues. V lost 4 bases to trimming and J lost 5 bases; unmatched junction nucleotides: 17. The germline V gene encodes CDR1 LNHDA and CDR2 SQIVND (reference sequence). The CDR3 sequence: CASSTTQLAGGPVSNNEQFF. DNA for the CDR3: TGTGCCAGTAGTACCACCCAACTAGCGGGAGGGCCGGTTTCGAACAATGAGCAGTTCTTC.

The gene calls are TRBV14 and TRBJ2-2; 9 bases line up with TRBD2. From germline, CDR1 is SGHDN and CDR2 FVKESK. V lost 4 bases to trimming and J lost 5 bases; unmatched junction nucleotides: 8. CDR3 length: 16 residues. The CDR3 region is CASSPELAGFTGELFF. CDR3 DNA: TGTGCCAGCAGCCCGGAGCTAGCGGGGTTTACCGGGGAGCTGTTTTTT.

This clone occurred once. The chain combines TRBV5-6 with TRBJ2-1; D ambiguous. The V gene's germline CDR1 is SGHDT and CDR2 YYEEEE. The CDR3 length is 12 residues. Between the trimmed V and J ends, which lost 0 bases and 8 bases, there was a span of 6 bases. CDR3 in DNA: TGTGCCAGCAGCTTGGTTCGGGATGAGCAGTTCTTC. This codes for CASSLVRDEQFF.

The rearrangement links TRBV4-2 to TRBJ2-1; 13 bases align to TRBD2. Germline V CDR1 and CDR2: LGHNA, YNFKEQ. The CDR3 runs to 17 residues. Germline trimming cut 0 bases from V and 8 bases from J; bases unmatched to any gene: 7. CDR3 region: CASSQDPRTSGSYEQFF. In DNA form, the CDR3 reads TGTGCCAGCAGCCAAGATCCTAGGACTAGCGGGAGCTATGAGCAGTTCTTC.

The V call is TRBV10-3, the J call TRBJ2-1; no definite D call. CDR1 is ENHRY and CDR2 is SYGVKD in the germline V gene. The CDR3 has 15 residues. Trimming removed 2 bases at V and 0 bases at J, with 8 bases between. CDR3 DNA: TGTGCCATCAGTGAGAACACAAACTCCTACAATGAGCAGTTCTTC. The encoded protein is CAISENTNSYNEQFF.

The chain recombines TRBV5-4 with TRBJ1-1; TRBD1 is a possible D gene (5 bases). Trimming cost V 4 bases and J 5 bases, with 9 bases left between them. This CDR3 has 12 residues. Germline assignment: CDR1 SGHNT and CDR2 YYREEE (reference sequence). DNA for the CDR3: TGTGCCAGCAGCCCTGAGGGGACTGAAGCTTTCTTT. Protein product: CASSPEGTEAFF.

This clone has only a few counts. The chain carries TRBV27 and TRBJ2-2; 7 nucleotides align to TRBD1. The CDR3 is 15 amino acids. The germline V gene encodes CDR1 MNHEY and CDR2 SMNVEV (reference sequence). V lost 4 bases to trimming and J lost 8 bases; unmatched junction nucleotides: 10. The CDR3 nucleotides are TGTGCCAGCAGTTCCCCGGGACAGTTGGGTGGGGAGCTGTTTTTT. Protein product: CASSSPGQLGGELFF.

The chain recombines TRBV7-6 with TRBJ2-1; D is uncertain. The CDR3 runs to 15 residues. The V gene lost 6 bases and the J gene lost 4 bases, with 16 bases spanning the gap. CDR1 is SGHVS and CDR2 is FNYEAQ in the germline V gene. The CDR3 reads CASSYDWNPYNEQFF. The DNA of the CDR3 is TGTGCCAGCAGTTACGACTGGAACCCATACAATGAGCAGTTCTTC.

The chain couples TRBV10-2 to TRBJ1-1; D remains unclear. V lost 8 bases, J lost 2 bases, and 12 bases lay in between. Looked up from germline, CDR1 is WSHSY and CDR2 is SAAADI. The CDR3 is 13 amino acids. In DNA, the CDR3 is TGCGCCAGCCGACGGGCCCTTAACACTGAAGCTTTCTTT. Translated, it gives CASRRALNTEAFF.

V usage is TRBV5-1 and J usage is TRBJ2-7; D may be TRBD1 (6 bases). This CDR3 comprises 15 residues. Trimming removed 4 bases from V and 2 bases from J, with 16 bases in between. Germline CDR1 SGHRS, CDR2 YFSETQ. In DNA form, the CDR3 reads TGCGCCAGCAGCACTTATTACAGGGAGCCCTACGAGCAGTACTTC. Translated, it gives CASSTYYREPYEQYF.

This clone was detected once. The V and J genes are TRBV11-2 and TRBJ2-7; a weak D match, TRBD2 (6 bases). Trimming stripped 4 bases from V and 3 bases from J, with 22 bases between. The CDR3 is 17 amino acids. Germline CDR1 SGHAT, CDR2 FQNNGV. CDR3 sequence reads: CASSSPRRDAVDYEQYF. The CDR3 DNA sequence: TGTGCCAGCAGCTCCCCCCGGAGGGACGCCGTGGACTACGAGCAGTACTTC.

The V call is TRBV6-1, the J call TRBJ2-1, with D tentatively TRBD2 (5 bases). Germline loops: CDR1 MNHNS, CDR2 SASEGT. CDR3 length equals 14 residues. Trimming stripped 7 bases from V and 8 bases from J, with 18 bases between. CDR3: CASILRGRWDEQFF. The CDR3 coding sequence is TGTGCCAGCATCCTCCGAGGGCGGTGGGATGAGCAGTTCTTC.

The rearrangement joins TRBV7-8 to TRBJ2-1; D is unclear. From germline, CDR1 is SGHVS and CDR2 FQNEAQ. V lost 5 bases and J 4 bases, leaving 18 bases between the germline ends. This CDR3 is built from 16 residues. The CDR3 bases are TGTGCCAGCAGCACCCAGACCGAAGTTTATTACAATGAGCAGTTCTTC. It encodes CASSTQTEVYYNEQFF. The full variable domain, rest sourced from reference TRBV7-8 and TRBJ2-1, is GAGVSQSPRYKVAKRGQDVALRCDPISGHVSLFWYQQALGQGPEFLTYFQNEAQLDKSGLPSDRFFAERPEGSVSTLKIQRTQQEDSAVYLCASSTQTEVYYNEQFFGPGTRLTVL.

The chain recombines TRBV9 with TRBJ2-3; D call uncertain. This CDR3 is 13 amino acids long. Looked up from germline, CDR1 is SGDLS and CDR2 is YYNGEE. The V end lost 0 bases, the J end lost 0 bases, and 2 bases lay between the germline ends. The CDR3: CASSVASTDTQYF. Here the CDR3 DNA reads TGTGCCAGCAGCGTAGCTAGCACAGATACGCAGTATTTT.

V and J are TRBV7-6 and TRBJ2-3; D is ambiguous. CDR3 length: 13 residues. V was trimmed by 2 bases and J by 6 bases, leaving 9 bases between them. Looked up from germline, CDR1 is SGHVS and CDR2 is FNYEAQ. The CDR3 bases are TGTGCCAGCAGCTTATGGGCGGCGGATACGCAGTATTTT. Encoded protein: CASSLWAADTQYF.

V is TRBV5-5 and J is TRBJ2-7; no definite D call. Germline CDR1 is SGHKS and CDR2 is YYEKEE (reference sequence). V gave up 1 base and J gave up 3 bases, with 2 bases separating them. This CDR3 is built from 11 residues. The CDR3 DNA sequence: TGTGCCAGCAGCTTGAACTACGAGCAGTACTTC. This encodes CASSLNYEQYF.